The source of this TCR beta chain is a study of CD8+ T cells in alopecia areata. Comment on this clone: No antigen is known for it.

RNA, once extracted, was reverse transcribed into cDNA for use as the sequencing template. The assay was immunoSEQ multiplex PCR, and TCRdb's table has in-frame clones only and misses some. Here the sample spans approximately 150,000 clones, 55% to 65% being singletons. V was shortened by 5 bases and J by 5 bases, with 19 bases between the two germline ends. Looked up from germline, CDR1 is SEHNR and CDR2 is FQNEAQ (reference sequence). This CDR3 is 15 amino acids long. Study-wide results and limits: Higher clonality and more expanded CD8+ clones appeared in lesional than normal scalp.

Specimen: CD4+ T cells sorted from blood. The rearrangement uses TRBV7-9 and TRBJ2-7; weak D call: TRBD1 (5 bases). This TCR came from a human donor in good health. This chain's CDR3 is CASSLQGAGFDEQYF. Here the CDR3 DNA reads TGTGCCAGCAGCCTACAAGGAGCAGGGTTCGACGAGCAGTACTTC.